This T cell receptor (beta chain) was captured in a study of cytomegalovirus exposure and HLA in healthy donors. Findings and limits, study-wide: Common viral pathogens seemed, in a later analysis, to connect with several of the most significant clusters. Being productive about 90% or about 30% of the time was typical of most TCR beta V segments in an earlier analysis.

The study ran its PCR with 60 Vbeta and 13 Jbeta primers. Per the authors' pipeline: In a later analysis, of 80 million or so unique beta chains, about 12 million appeared in at least two donors. Repertoires were generated with immunoSEQ multiplex PCR, while TCRdb's copy carries only in-frame clones and drops some. V and J calls and clone size come straight from that table; D and trimming were deduced from the DNA. The sample includes about 57,000 clones, roughly 83% of them seen just once. V dropped 6 bases and J dropped 8 bases, with 10 bases sitting between them. The germline gives CDR1 SEHNR, CDR2 FQNEAQ (reference sequence). The CDR3 loop spans 11 amino acids. Remarks on this clone: Its antigen is undetermined. Other DNA sequences of this sample code for an identical CDR3.

Sequenced input: PBMCs. J is TRBJ1-2 and V is TRBV7-9, with D possibly matching TRBD1 (6 bases). The sequence came from a man aged 25 to 40 in good health and CMV-seronegative. The CDR3 nucleotides are TGTGCCAGCAGTTCAGGGGCCGGCTACACCTTC. Protein product: CASSSGAGYTF.